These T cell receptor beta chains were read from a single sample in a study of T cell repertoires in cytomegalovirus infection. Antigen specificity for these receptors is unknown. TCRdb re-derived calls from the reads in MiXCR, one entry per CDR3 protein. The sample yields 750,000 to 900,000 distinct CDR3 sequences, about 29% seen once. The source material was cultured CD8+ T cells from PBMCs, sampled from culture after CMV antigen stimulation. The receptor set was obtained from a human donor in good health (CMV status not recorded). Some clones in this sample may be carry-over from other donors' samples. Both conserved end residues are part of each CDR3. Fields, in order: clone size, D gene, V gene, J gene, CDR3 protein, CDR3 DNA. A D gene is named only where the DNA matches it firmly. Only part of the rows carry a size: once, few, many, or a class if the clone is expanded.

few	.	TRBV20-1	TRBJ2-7	CSARDLAGSYEQYF	TGCAGTGCTAGAGATCTCGCAGGATCCTACGAGCAGTACTTC
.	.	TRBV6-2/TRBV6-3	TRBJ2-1	CASSYEQSTMSSYNEQFF	TGTGCCAGCAGTTACGAGCAGTCCACTATGAGCTCCTACAATGAGCAGTTCTTC
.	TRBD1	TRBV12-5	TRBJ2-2	CASGLVSGTANTGELFF	TGTGCTAGTGGTTTGGTTTCCGGGACAGCGAACACCGGGGAGCTGTTTTTT
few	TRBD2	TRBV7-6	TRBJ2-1	CASSLEASGGINEQFF	TGTGCCAGCAGCTTAGAGGCTAGCGGGGGGATCAATGAGCAGTTCTTC
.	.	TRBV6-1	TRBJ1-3	CASSEAVPGWTRASSGNTIYF	TGTGCCAGCAGTGAAGCGGTTCCAGGCTGGACGAGAGCTTCCTCTGGAAACACCATATATTTT
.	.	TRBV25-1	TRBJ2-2	CASSDTPGQGIGTGELFF	TGTGCCAGCAGTGATACTCCAGGCCAGGGAATAGGAACCGGGGAGCTGTTTTTT
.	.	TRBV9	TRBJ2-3	CASNNGGTQYF	TGTGCCAGCAACAACGGCGGTACGCAGTATTTT
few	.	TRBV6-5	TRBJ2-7	CASSPPTLYEQYF	TGTGCCAGCAGTCCGCCGACATTGTACGAGCAGTACTTC
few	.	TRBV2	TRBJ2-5	CASSEGQGGRETQYF	TGTGCCAGCAGTGAAGGGCAGGGCGGGCGAGAGACCCAGTACTTC
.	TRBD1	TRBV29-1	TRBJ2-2	CSVIGQGGNTGELFF	TGCAGCGTTATTGGACAGGGAGGAAACACCGGGGAGCTGTTTTTT
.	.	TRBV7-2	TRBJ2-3	CASSHFGMGTDTQYF	TGTGCCAGCAGCCACTTTGGGATGGGCACAGATACGCAGTATTTT
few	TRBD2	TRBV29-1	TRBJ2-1	CSVEWGRRGGYNEQFF	TGCAGCGTTGAATGGGGTCGACGGGGGGGCTACAATGAGCAGTTCTTC
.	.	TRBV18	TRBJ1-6	CASSPPTNTRLGDSPLHF	TGTGCCAGCTCACCACCAACGAACACTCGCCTGGGGGATTCACCCCTCCACTTT
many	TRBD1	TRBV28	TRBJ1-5	CASRDTGVTIYSNQPQHF	TGTGCCAGCAGGGACACAGGGGTTACCATTTATAGCAATCAGCCCCAGCATTTT
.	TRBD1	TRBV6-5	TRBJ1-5	CATRTGPGQPQHF	TGTGCCACCCGGACAGGGCCGGGTCAGCCCCAGCATTTT
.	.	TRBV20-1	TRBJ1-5	CSARDHRGQPQHF	TGCAGTGCTAGAGATCATCGGGGGCAGCCCCAGCATTTT
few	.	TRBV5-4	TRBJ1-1	CASSDEERTKEEPWAFF	TGTGCCAGCAGCGATGAGGAGAGGACAAAAGAGGAGCCCTGGGCTTTCTTT
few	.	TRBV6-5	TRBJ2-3	CASSDRGAWDTQYF	TGTGCCAGCAGTGACCGGGGGGCTTGGGATACGCAGTATTTT
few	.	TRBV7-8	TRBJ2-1	CASSDYVGSGGNEQFF	TGTGCCAGCAGCGATTATGTAGGGTCCGGTGGCAATGAGCAGTTCTTC
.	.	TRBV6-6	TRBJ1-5	CASSYSTGPKRGNQPQHF	TGTGCCAGCAGTTACTCGACCGGTCCTAAAAGAGGCAATCAGCCCCAGCATTTT
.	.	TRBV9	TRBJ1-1	CASSVGSQNTEAFF	TGTGCCAGCAGCGTAGGGTCCCAGAACACTGAAGCTTTCTTT
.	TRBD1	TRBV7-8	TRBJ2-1	CASSSEGTVGSAEQFF	TGTGCCAGCAGCTCTGAAGGGACAGTGGGTTCTGCTGAGCAGTTCTTC
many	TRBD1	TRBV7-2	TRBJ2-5	CASSPDRVGETQYF	TGTGCCAGCAGCCCGGACAGGGTCGGGGAGACCCAGTACTTC
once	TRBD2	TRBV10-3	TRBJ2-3	CAIRVARLAGGENTDTQYF	TGTGCCATCAGAGTGGCCCGACTAGCGGGGGGTGAGAACACAGATACGCAGTATTTT
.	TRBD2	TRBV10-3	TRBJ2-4	CAISAGAGGTKNIQYF	TGTGCCATCAGTGCGGGAGCGGGGGGTACCAAAAACATTCAGTACTTC
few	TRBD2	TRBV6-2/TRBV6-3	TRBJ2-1	CASSPASGGKYWSSYNEQFF	TGTGCCAGCAGCCCCGCGAGCGGGGGGAAGTATTGGAGCTCCTACAATGAGCAGTTCTTC
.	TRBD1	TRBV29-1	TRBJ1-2	CSVEGSWQGAGYGYTF	TGCAGCGTTGAAGGCTCCTGGCAGGGGGCCGGGTATGGCTACACCTTC
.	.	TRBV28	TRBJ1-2	CASSFWARGRNGYTF	TGTGCCAGCAGTTTCTGGGCTAGGGGTAGGAATGGCTACACCTTC
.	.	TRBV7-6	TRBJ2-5	CASSLVGEYQETQYF	TGTGCCAGCAGCTTAGTCGGGGAGTACCAAGAGACCCAGTACTTC
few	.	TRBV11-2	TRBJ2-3	CASSLAAAWPTDTQYF	TGTGCCAGCAGCTTAGCGGCAGCCTGGCCCACAGATACGCAGTATTTT
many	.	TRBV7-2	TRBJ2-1	CASSLALQWYNEQFF	TGTGCCAGCAGCTTAGCGCTTCAGTGGTACAATGAGCAGTTCTTC
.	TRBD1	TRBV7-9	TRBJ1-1	CASRARDRVDTEAFF	TGTGCCAGCAGAGCCCGGGACAGGGTTGACACTGAAGCTTTCTTT
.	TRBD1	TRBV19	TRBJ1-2	CASSIWGDREDGYTF	TGTGCCAGTAGTATTTGGGGCGACAGGGAAGATGGCTACACCTTC
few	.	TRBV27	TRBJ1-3	CASSWGTGSGNTIYF	TGTGCCAGCAGTTGGGGGACGGGGTCTGGAAACACCATATATTTT
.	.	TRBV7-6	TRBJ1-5	CAIGEKQGYSNQPQHF	TGTGCCATCGGAGAAAAACAGGGCTATAGCAATCAGCCCCAGCATTTT
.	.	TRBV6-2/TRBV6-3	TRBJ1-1	CASSYFPTQSGTVTEAFF	TGTGCCAGCTCTTACTTTCCCACCCAATCTGGAACTGTCACTGAAGCTTTCTTT
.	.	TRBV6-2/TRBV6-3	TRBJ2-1	CASSYAHSDEQFF	TGTGCCAGCAGTTATGCCCACTCGGATGAGCAGTTCTTC
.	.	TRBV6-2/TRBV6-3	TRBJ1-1	CAVGNTEAFF	TGTGCCGTAGGGAACACTGAAGCTTTCTTT
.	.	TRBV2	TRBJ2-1	CASSGRTYNEQFF	TGTGCCAGCAGTGGCAGGACCTACAATGAGCAGTTCTTC